The sequence of this TCR beta chain was determined in a study of CD8 T cells in ankylosing spondylitis. The length of the CDR3 is 14 residues. Germline CDR1 and CDR2: MNHNS and SASEGT. The trim removed 6 bases at V and 6 bases at J, leaving 9 bases unmatched. This clonotype was seen only once. What it binds is not known. Study observations and caveats: Matched ankylosing spondylitis synovial fluid reportedly contained a significantly enriched population of disease-linked clones.

Making the TCR beta libraries involved quantitative 5'-RACE with molecular barcodes. TCRdb reprocessed the 5' RACE reads via MiXCR and lists one record per CDR3 protein. The sample holds 220,000 or so distinct CDR3 sequences; roughly 10% are singletons and the top ten take about 20%. This clonotype originated in a male donor with ankylosing spondylitis or in good health (not recorded which). This chain links TRBV6-1 with TRBJ2-5; 8 bases line up with TRBD1. The sample consisted of blood, either unsorted or a sorted T cell fraction (not recorded which). CDR3 region: CASRNRGILKTQYF. CDR3 sequence (DNA): TGTGCCAGCAGGAACAGGGGGATTCTAAAGACCCAGTACTTC.